This section outlines one T cell receptor (beta chain) sequence together with its context. The record originates from a study of blood T cell repertoires in COVID-19. In the authors' workflow: Reference gene primers were amplified, and this amplification served to estimate nucleated cell counts. The assay was immunoSEQ multiplex PCR, and TCRdb's table has in-frame clones only and misses some. That table gives V, J and clone size, and the DNA gave D and trimming. The sample gives about 140,000 clones, roughly 85% of which show up once; less than 4.5% is in the top ten. V gave up 5 bases and J gave up 5 bases; unmatched junction bases: 22. CDR1 and CDR2 (germline): SNHLY, FYNNEI. This CDR3 is built from 20 residues.

The TCR sequence derives from a man aged 55 to 69 with acute or convalescent COVID-19. The chain uses TRBV2 and TRBJ2-3; 10 positions match TRBD2. Sequenced sample: peripheral blood. This CDR3 reads CASSPKDRVAAGGVIDTQYF. The CDR3 DNA reads as TGTGCCAGCAGTCCTAAGGACAGGGTCGCAGCGGGAGGGGTGATAGATACGCAGTATTTT.